The 12 T cell receptor beta chains below all came from one sample that was sequenced in a study of OX40 agonist ivuxolimab in advanced cancers. TCRdb's copy holds only in-frame clones and misses some; the assay was immunoSEQ multiplex PCR. Of approximately 7,000 clones in the sample, 65% to 80% were seen once. The sequences come from CD4+ or CD8+ T cells sorted from blood, collected in a trial of the OX40 agonist ivuxolimab. These receptors originate from an adult with an advanced solid tumor such as melanoma, head and neck, liver or kidney cancer.

The V and J genes are TRBV7-9 and TRBJ2-2, with D unclear. V was shortened by 0 bases and J by 7 bases, with 9 bases between the two germline ends. This CDR3 is built from 14 residues. Per the germline V gene, CDR1 is SEHNR and CDR2 is FQNEAQ (reference sequence). CDR3 residues: CASSLASTGGELFF. The DNA of the CDR3 is TGTGCCAGCAGCTTAGCCTCCACCGGCGGGGAGCTGTTTTTT.

This clone has a single count. Mismatch with germline at one junction end may stem from a read error. The V call is TRBV19, the J call TRBJ1-1; D remains unclear. Germline lookup yields CDR1 LNHDA and CDR2 SQIVND (reference sequence). This CDR3 region has 13 residues. CDR3 bases: TGTGCCAGTAGTGCTTCGGTAGGCACTGGAGCTTTCTTT. This codes for CASSASVGTGAFF. Using reference TRBV19 and TRBJ1-1 for the parts outside the CDR3, the full variable domain is DGGITQSPKYLFRKEGQNVTLSCEQNLNHDAMYWYRQDPGQGLRLIYYSQIVNDFQKGDIAEGYSVSREKKESFPLTVTSAQKNPTAFYLCASSASVGTGAFFGQGTRLTVV.

This chain uses TRBV5-1 with TRBJ2-7, with a tentative D call TRBD1 (6 bases). CDR3 length: 17 amino acids. CDR1 and CDR2 (germline): SGHRS, YFSETQ. Trimming removed 5 bases from V and 6 bases from J, with 27 bases in between. The CDR3: CASSQTTPVGAISEQYF. For the CDR3, the DNA is TGCGCCAGCAGTCAGACAACCCCGGTGGGGGCTATAAGCGAGCAGTACTTC.

The chain has TRBV9 and TRBJ2-1; 9 bases match TRBD2. V was pared by 4 bases and J by 6 bases, with 11 bases of the junction left unmatched. The CDR3 covers 16 residues. Germline V gives CDR1 SGDLS, CDR2 YYNGEE. CDR3 residues: CASSPPGAGGFNEQFF. The DNA for the CDR3 is TGTGCCAGCAGCCCCCCGGGGGCGGGAGGGTTCAATGAGCAGTTCTTC.

The chain uses TRBV11-2 and TRBJ2-3, with D tentatively TRBD1 or TRBD2 (5 bases each). With 5 bases removed from V and 4 bases from J, the gap between germline ends came to 10 bases. This CDR3 region has 13 residues. CDR1 is SGHAT and CDR2 is FQNNGV in the germline V gene. The CDR3, as DNA: TGTGCCAGCAGCACCACGGGACCAGATACGCAGTATTTT. Translation gives CASSTTGPDTQYF.

The gene calls are TRBV6-1 and TRBJ2-7; no reliable D call. CDR3 size: 14 residues. In germline, CDR1 is MNHNS, CDR2 SASEGT. V shed 6 bases and J shed 2 bases, with 14 bases lying between them. CDR3 in amino acids: CASRATVQTYEQYF. The CDR3 DNA reads as TGTGCCAGCAGGGCGACCGTACAGACCTACGAGCAGTACTTC.

CDR3 region: CASSLNSGGPKETQYF. CDR3 DNA sequence: TGTGCCAGCAGCTTAAATAGCGGGGGGCCAAAAGAGACCCAGTACTTC. The rearrangement links TRBV7-3 to TRBJ2-5, with TRBD2 matching 10 bases. This CDR3 contains 16 residues. Losses at the gene ends were 1 base for V and 3 bases for J; bases not matched to a gene: 5. The V gene's germline CDR1 is SGHTA and CDR2 FQGTGA.

The CDR3 loop is CASRPPGPPYGYTF. The DNA of the CDR3 is TGTGCCAGCAGGCCCCCAGGGCCCCCCTATGGCTACACCTTC. The chain is built from TRBV25-1 and TRBJ1-2; TRBD1 is a possible D gene (5 bases). Germline lookup yields CDR1 MGHDK and CDR2 SYGVNS. The CDR3 sequence is 14 residues long. Trimming stripped 6 bases from V and 4 bases from J, with 15 bases between.

This clone came up once. CDR3 coding DNA: TGTGCCAGCAGCGGGAGGACTAGCGGGAGACAAAACGGGGAGCTGTTTTTT. Translated, it gives CASSGRTSGRQNGELFF. The V call is TRBV9, the J call TRBJ2-2; 13 nucleotides match TRBD2. Trimming cost V 3 bases and J 7 bases; bases outside gene matches: 9. The CDR3 extends over 17 amino acids. Per germline, CDR1 SGDLS and CDR2 YYNGEE. The full variable domain, rest sourced from reference TRBV9 and TRBJ2-2, is DSGVTQTPKHLITATGQRVTLRCSPRSGDLSVYWYQQSLDQGLQFLIQYYNGEERAKGNILERFSAQQFPDLHSELNLSSLELGDSALYFCASSGRTSGRQNGELFFGEGSRLTVL.

This clone came up once. V and J are TRBV18 and TRBJ2-1; 9 bases are a match to TRBD1. Looked up from germline, CDR1 is KGHSH and CDR2 is LQKENI. The CDR3 has 14 amino acids. The J segment lost 10 bases and the V segment lost 3 bases, leaving 7 bases of the junction unmatched. CDR3 DNA: TGTGCCAGCTCACCCGGGACAGGGTCGTGGGAGCAGTTCTTC. This codes for CASSPGTGSWEQFF.

The chain is built from TRBV11-2 and TRBJ2-5, with 11 bases aligning to TRBD1. Unmatched junction bases numbered 10, after V lost 8 bases and J lost 5 bases. The germline gives CDR1 SGHAT, CDR2 FQNNGV. The CDR3 loop spans 15 amino acids. CDR3 bases: TGTGCCAGCCTAAGGACAGGGGGCTTCCTGGAGACCCAGTACTTC. Its translation: CASLRTGGFLETQYF.

This sequence joins TRBV2 and TRBJ1-2; D not certain. Germline CDR1 and CDR2: SNHLY and FYNNEI. The CDR3 extends over 14 amino acids. Trimming stripped 3 bases from V and 8 bases from J, with 16 bases between. CDR3 protein: CASSEASGEYGYTF. The CDR3 DNA reads as TGTGCCAGCAGTGAGGCGTCAGGCGAATACGGCTACACCTTC.